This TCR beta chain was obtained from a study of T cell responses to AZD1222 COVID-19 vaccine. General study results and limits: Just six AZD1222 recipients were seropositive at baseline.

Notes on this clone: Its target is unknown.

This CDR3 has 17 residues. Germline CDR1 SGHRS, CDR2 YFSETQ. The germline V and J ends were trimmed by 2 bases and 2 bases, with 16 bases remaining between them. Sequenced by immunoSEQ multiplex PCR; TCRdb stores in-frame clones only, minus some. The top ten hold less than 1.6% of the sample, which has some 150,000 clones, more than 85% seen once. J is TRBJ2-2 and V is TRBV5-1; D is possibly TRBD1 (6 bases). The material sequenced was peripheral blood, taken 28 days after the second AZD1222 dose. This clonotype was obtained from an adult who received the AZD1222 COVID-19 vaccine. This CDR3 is CASSLGDTVFNTGELFF. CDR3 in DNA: TGCGCCAGCAGCTTAGGGGACACCGTCTTTAACACCGGGGAGCTGTTTTTT.